Below are 31 T cell receptor beta chains sequenced from a single sample in a study of shared clonotypes between healthy human individuals. Profiling relied on immunoSEQ multiplex PCR, and the TCRdb table lists in-frame clones only, not all of them. The sample includes some 2 million clones, about 94% of them seen just once. Only CD45RO-negative cells positively selected for CCR7 counted as naive CD8 cells, so terminally differentiated effector memory CD45RA+ cells were excluded. Source material: naive CD8+ T cells sorted from blood. These receptors were taken from a man aged 18 to 29 in good health.

This clone was recorded only once. This sequence joins TRBV6-6 and TRBJ1-1; D unresolved. The CDR3 sequence is 14 residues long. Per the germline V gene, CDR1 is MNHNY and CDR2 is SVGAGI (reference sequence). The germline V and J ends were trimmed by 1 base and 1 base, with 7 bases remaining between them. The CDR3 is CASSYWAENTEAFF. CDR3 DNA sequence: TGTGCCAGCAGTTACTGGGCGGAGAACACTGAAGCTTTCTTT.

About this clone: This sample also contains other DNA sequences that code for the same CDR3. This rearrangement joins TRBV4-3 to TRBJ2-7; 8 bases agree with TRBD1. Germline values: CDR1 LGHNA, CDR2 YSLEER. The trim removed 0 bases at V and 3 bases at J, leaving 4 bases unmatched. The CDR3 runs 15 residues. The CDR3 here is CASSQDRGTGYEQYF. The CDR3 nucleotides read TGCGCCAGCAGCCAAGATCGTGGGACAGGCTACGAGCAGTACTTC.

V usage is TRBV30 and J usage is TRBJ1-3; D is undetermined. From germline, CDR1 is GTSNPN and CDR2 SVGIG (reference sequence). This CDR3 is 11 amino acids long. Deletions cut 0 bases from V and 10 bases from J, with 7 bases between. The CDR3 coding sequence is TGTGCCTGGAGTGTAGCCGGGACCATATATTTT. Translation: CAWSVAGTIYF.

Details on this clone: Other DNA sequences in the sample encode the same CDR3. V gene TRBV5-6 combines with J gene TRBJ2-7; weak D call: TRBD2 (6 bases). Germline values: CDR1 SGHDT, CDR2 YYEEEE. The CDR3 is made up of 11 amino acids. With 3 bases removed from V and 5 bases from J, the gap between germline ends came to 6 bases. CDR3 amino acids: CASSWGDEQYF. CDR3 sequence (DNA): TGTGCCAGCAGCTGGGGGGACGAGCAGTACTTC.

The V gene is TRBV4-1, the J gene TRBJ1-2; 8 bases line up with TRBD1. The trim removed 3 bases at V and 4 bases at J, leaving 4 bases unmatched. The CDR3 runs to 14 residues. Germline CDR1 is MGHRA and CDR2 is YSYEKL. The CDR3 is CASSHRGPLYGYTF. As DNA, the CDR3 is TGCGCCAGCAGCCACAGGGGGCCCCTCTATGGCTACACCTTC.

This clone has only a few counts. The chain uses TRBV13 and TRBJ1-3; unclear D gene. The CDR3 sequence is 14 residues long. The germline gives CDR1 PRHDT, CDR2 FYEKMQ (reference sequence). The V end lost 5 bases, the J end lost 4 bases, and 12 bases lay between the germline ends. DNA of the CDR3: TGTGCCAGCAGCCTTCTCTTGTCCGGAAACACCATATATTTT. Translation gives CASSLLLSGNTIYF.

This chain uses TRBV10-3 with TRBJ1-5, with D hard to call. Per germline, CDR1 ENHRY and CDR2 SYGVKD. This CDR3 has 15 amino acids. V was cut by 0 bases and J by 0 bases, with 6 bases left in between. CDR3 protein: CAISESQSSNQPQHF. The CDR3 coding sequence is TGTGCCATCAGTGAGTCACAGTCTAGCAATCAGCCCCAGCATTTT.

The rearrangement links TRBV27 to TRBJ2-7; 9 bases map to TRBD2. The CDR3 extends over 15 amino acids. V shed 4 bases, J shed 5 bases, and the junction held 9 bases outside the gene matches. Germline lookup yields CDR1 MNHEY and CDR2 SMNVEV (reference sequence). CDR3 loop: CASSYLAGFGDEQYF. For the CDR3, the DNA is TGTGCCAGCAGTTATCTAGCGGGATTCGGAGACGAGCAGTACTTC.

V and J are TRBV7-2 and TRBJ2-3, with D perhaps TRBD1 or TRBD2 (6 bases each). V shed 8 bases and J shed 3 bases, with 15 bases lying between them. The germline V gene has CDR1 SGHTA and CDR2 FQGNSA. This CDR3 comprises 14 residues. The CDR3 nucleotides read TGTGCCAGCGCCTTTGGAGGGGGTACAGATACGCAGTATTTT. This translates into CASAFGGGTDTQYF.

The CDR3 DNA reads as TGCGCCAGCAGCCAAGAAGGGTGGGGTGTGCGGAGAGCTAACTATGGCTACACCTTC. Residues: CASSQEGWGVRRANYGYTF. The chain has TRBV4-1 and TRBJ1-2, with D unresolved. The CDR3 sequence is 19 residues long. Germline CDR1 reads MGHRA; CDR2 reads YSYEKL. Trimming took 0 bases from V and 0 from J, leaving 20 bases between them.

CDR3 residues: CASRLSEDMTYEQYF. CDR3 DNA sequence: TGTGCCAGCAGGCTTTCGGAGGACATGACCTACGAGCAGTACTTC. The chain has TRBV5-6 and TRBJ2-7; either TRBD1 or TRBD2 may supply D (5 bases each). CDR3 size: 15 residues. The germline V gene encodes CDR1 SGHDT and CDR2 YYEEEE. V gave up 5 bases and J gave up 2 bases, with 17 bases separating them. Using reference TRBV5-6 and TRBJ2-7 for the parts outside the CDR3, the full variable domain is DAGVTQSPTHLIKTRGQQVTLRCSPKSGHDTVSWYQQALGQGPQFIFQYYEEEERQRGNFPDRFSGHQFPNYSSELNVNALLLGDSALYLCASRLSEDMTYEQYFGPGTRLTVT.

The gene calls are TRBV27 and TRBJ2-7; D ambiguous. Germline V CDR1 and CDR2: MNHEY, SMNVEV (reference sequence). This CDR3 is 13 amino acids long. V was pared by 5 bases and J by 3 bases, with 11 bases between. The CDR3 nucleotides read TGTGCCAGCAGTGACATCGGCGGCTACGAGCAGTACTTC. Protein sequence: CASSDIGGYEQYF.

A remark on this clone: This CDR3 is also generated by other DNA sequences in the sample. The V and J genes are TRBV6-5 and TRBJ1-1; the D is unclear. Germline values: CDR1 MNHEY, CDR2 SVGAGI. The ends were cut back, 7 bases at V and 0 bases at J, with 6 bases in the middle. The CDR3 covers 12 residues. The CDR3 coding sequence is TGTGCCAGCACCTCCCTGAACACTGAAGCTTTCTTT. It encodes CASTSLNTEAFF.

The CDR3 loop is CASRLRGSDNEQFF. CDR3 coding DNA: TGTGCCAGCAGGTTGCGGGGGAGCGACAATGAGCAGTTCTTC. The rearrangement links TRBV6-6 to TRBJ2-1; 7 nucleotides align to TRBD2. The CDR3 length is 14 residues. CDR1 and CDR2 from the germline V gene are MNHNY and SVGAGI (reference sequence). After removal of 6 bases from V and 5 bases from J, the junction contained 7 bases not matched to a gene.

This chain uses TRBV29-1 with TRBJ1-1; D ambiguous. This CDR3 has 12 residues. Trimming removed 4 bases at V and 5 bases at J, with 11 bases between. Germline V gene lookup returns CDR1 SQVTM and CDR2 ANQGSEA. The CDR3 here is CSVVNGNTEAFF. In nucleotides, the CDR3 is TGCAGCGTTGTAAACGGAAATACTGAAGCTTTCTTT.

This chain links TRBV6-5 with TRBJ2-7; a weak D match, TRBD2 (6 bases). V shed 5 bases and J shed 3 bases, with 17 bases lying between them. The germline CDR1 and CDR2 sequences are MNHEY and SVGAGI. This CDR3 is 15 amino acids long. CDR3 coding DNA: TGTGCCAGCAGTGTGACCGGGACTGGAAACTACGAGCAGTACTTC. It codes for CASSVTGTGNYEQYF.

The V and J genes are TRBV10-2 and TRBJ2-7; TRBD2 might be the D (6 bases). The germline V gene encodes CDR1 WSHSY and CDR2 SAAADI. CDR3 size: 15 residues. V was clipped by 6 bases and J by 5 bases, with 20 bases between them. The CDR3 DNA follows: TGCGCCAGCAGGGGGGTTAGCGGTATCCCCCACGAGCAGTACTTC. Its protein is CASRGVSGIPHEQYF.

A word on this clone: Other DNA sequences in the sample encode the same CDR3. The V and J genes are TRBV28 and TRBJ2-7; no clear D gene. Trimming took 6 bases from V and 3 from J, leaving 9 bases between them. The CDR3 contains 12 residues. CDR1 and CDR2 (germline): MDHEN, SYDVKM. The CDR3 loop reads CASSPPSYEQYF. CDR3 bases: TGTGCCAGCAGCCCCCCCAGCTACGAGCAGTACTTC.

The CDR3 bases are TGTGCCAGCAGCGAATACGGAGTCTCCTACGAGCAGTACTTC. This translates into CASSEYGVSYEQYF. The chain employs TRBV9 and TRBJ2-7, with D unresolved. Trimming cost V 3 bases and J 0 bases, with 10 bases left between them. CDR3 length: 14 amino acids. Germline V gene data show CDR1 as SGDLS and CDR2 as YYNGEE.

This sequence joins TRBV4-1 and TRBJ2-7, with TRBD1 as a possible D gene (6 bases). V lost 0 bases, J lost 3 bases, and 12 bases lay in between. Germline V gene data show CDR1 as MGHRA and CDR2 as YSYEKL. The CDR3 is 15 residues long. The CDR3 reads CASSQDPRGLYEQYF. CDR3 DNA: TGCGCCAGCAGCCAAGACCCCAGGGGTCTCTACGAGCAGTACTTC.

The chain has TRBV9 and TRBJ2-7, with no clear D. The CDR3 consists of 13 residues. Germline lookup yields CDR1 SGDLS and CDR2 YYNGEE. The germline V and J ends were trimmed by 3 bases and 2 bases, with 9 bases remaining between them. In DNA, the CDR3 is TGTGCCAGCAGCGCTCCAGGCACCTACGAGCAGTACTTC. Translation gives CASSAPGTYEQYF.

This clone has a single count. This chain uses TRBV2 with TRBJ2-1; 10 nucleotides align to TRBD2. Germline V gene data show CDR1 as SNHLY and CDR2 as FYNNEI. This CDR3 contains 16 residues. Trimming removed 6 bases from V and 3 bases from J; junction bases left unmatched: 8. The CDR3 DNA reads TGTGCCAGCAGACTCACTAGCGGGACCTACTACAATGAGCAGTTCTTC. Its translation: CASRLTSGTYYNEQFF. The full variable domain, rest sourced from reference TRBV2 and TRBJ2-1, is EPEVTQTPSHQVTQMGQEVILRCVPISNHLYFYWYRQILGQKVEFLVSFYNNEISEKSEIFDDQFSVERPDGSNFTLKIRSTKLEDSAMYFCASRLTSGTYYNEQFFGPGTRLTVL.

In the case of this clone: This specimen includes other DNA sequences encoding the same CDR3. This chain connects TRBV19 to TRBJ2-7; TRBD2 aligns across 9 bases. Germline V CDR1 and CDR2: LNHDA, SQIVND (reference sequence). The length of the CDR3 is 15 residues. V gave up 2 bases and J gave up 0 bases; unmatched junction bases: 2. CDR3 in DNA: TGTGCCAGTAGTATAAGAGCGGGAGGCTCCTACGAGCAGTACTTC. This translates into CASSIRAGGSYEQYF.

The chain carries TRBV2 and TRBJ1-1; 10 bases fit TRBD1. With 4 bases clipped from V and 2 bases from J, the junction kept 10 bases outside the gene matches. CDR1 and CDR2 (germline): SNHLY, FYNNEI. The CDR3 extends over 17 amino acids. The CDR3 region has the DNA TGTGCCAGCAGTGTGACAGGGGGCCCACCCTCTAACACTGAAGCTTTCTTT. Protein product: CASSVTGGPPSNTEAFF.

The chain joins TRBV27 to TRBJ2-7, with no clear D. The CDR3 has 14 residues. From germline, CDR1 is MNHEY and CDR2 SMNVEV (reference sequence). Trimming took 9 bases from V and 5 from J, leaving 20 bases between them. Here the CDR3 DNA reads TGTGCCAGTTGGGGTTCGGATCTAATACACGAGCAGTACTTC. Translation gives CASWGSDLIHEQYF.

V usage is TRBV15 and J usage is TRBJ2-1; 11 bases line up with TRBD2. Germline V gives CDR1 LNHNV, CDR2 YYDKDF (reference sequence). After removal of 5 bases from V and 10 bases from J, the junction contained 1 base not matched to a gene. CDR3 size: 12 residues. The CDR3: CATSRTSGEQFF. The CDR3 nucleotides read TGTGCCACCAGCCGGACTAGCGGGGAGCAGTTCTTC.

The chain carries TRBV2 and TRBJ1-5; a weak D match, TRBD1 (6 bases). V lost 2 bases to trimming and J lost 6 bases, with 17 bases between them. Germline assignment: CDR1 SNHLY and CDR2 FYNNEI. CDR3 length: 16 residues. The CDR3 region is CASSENRGQGIQPQHF. The CDR3, as DNA: TGTGCCAGCAGTGAAAATAGGGGCCAGGGGATTCAGCCCCAGCATTTT. Looking up the rest from reference TRBV2 and TRBJ1-5 gives the full variable domain: EPEVTQTPSHQVTQMGQEVILRCVPISNHLYFYWYRQILGQKVEFLVSFYNNEISEKSEIFDDQFSVERPDGSNFTLKIRSTKLEDSAMYFCASSENRGQGIQPQHFGDGTRLSIL.

Regarding this clone: The junction shows a germline mismatch at one end, possibly a read error. V is TRBV6-6 and J is TRBJ1-1; D may be TRBD1 (5 bases). This CDR3 is built from 13 residues. Germline V lookup: CDR1 MNHNY, CDR2 SVGAGI (reference sequence). The CDR3 loop reads CASSYPGHFSTLF. In nucleotides, the CDR3 is TGTGCCAGCAGTTACCCTGGACACTTCAGTACCCTTTTT.

This chain links TRBV5-4 with TRBJ1-1; D remains ambiguous. The CDR3 has 12 residues. Per germline, CDR1 SGHNT and CDR2 YYREEE (reference sequence). V lost 7 bases and J lost 6, with 13 bases in between. In DNA form, the CDR3 reads TGTGCCAGCTCAGAGGGAACAGCTGAAGCTTTCTTT. Translating gives CASSEGTAEAFF.

V usage is TRBV18 and J usage is TRBJ2-1, with D uncertain. This CDR3 has 15 amino acids. Germline assignment: CDR1 KGHSH and CDR2 LQKENI. V was pared by 0 bases and J by 4 bases, with 10 bases between. CDR3 DNA sequence: TGTGCCAGCTCACCACCAAAGGCGGTGTACAATGAGCAGTTCTTC. It is translated as CASSPPKAVYNEQFF.

This clone has just one count. V and J are TRBV5-8 and TRBJ2-6; D gene uncertain. Deletions cut 0 bases from V and 1 base from J, with 2 bases between. Per germline, CDR1 SGHTS and CDR2 YDEGEE. The CDR3 covers 14 residues. CDR3: CASSLVSGANVLTF. CDR3 nucleotides: TGTGCCAGCAGCTTGGTTTCTGGGGCCAACGTCCTGACTTTC.